This T cell receptor (beta chain) was captured by sequencing in a study of early T cells in non-severe SARS-CoV-2 infection. To note about this clonotype: A read error is likely, as this CDR3 ends without the conserved phenylalanine or tryptophan. The limits of the CDR3 on the DNA are not certain, so only TCRdb's listed CDR3 is given.

The germline CDR1 and CDR2 sequences are MDHEN and SYDVKM. The CDR3 is 12 residues long, counting both termini. TCRdb ran MiXCR on the 5' RACE reads and lists one entry per CDR3 protein. The sample lists some 96,000 distinct CDR3 sequences, 14% to 15% occurring once. V gene TRBV28 combines with J gene TRBJ2-7; TRBD1, the table's D call, lacks a check against the DNA. Sequences were obtained from whole blood. The receptor comes from an adult who was a healthcare worker with PCR-confirmed SARS-CoV-2 infection or an uninfected control (not recorded which). The CDR3 is CATSKGAGQGIL.